A selection of T cell receptor beta chains follows, all from one sample in a study of cytotoxic CD8 clonotypes in ibrutinib-treated CLL. Sequencing used immunoSEQ multiplex PCR; TCRdb keeps in-frame clones, though not all of them. Of approximately 25,000 clones listed, 69% are singletons. The sequenced sample was PBMCs, obtained at disease progression, from a patient treated with ibrutinib. The receptors derive from a human donor with chronic lymphocytic leukemia. The conserved cysteine and the conserved F or W are not part of the CDR3 here.

v_call,j_call,cdr3_aa
TRBV19,TRBJ2-5,ASSIGPGAPPDQY
TRBV5-6,TRBJ2-1,ASSWVRTGPNEQF
TRBV18,TRBJ1-3,ASSPGTGVGNTIY
TRBV2,TRBJ1-2,ASSAGQGARYGYT
TRBV10-3,TRBJ1-5,AINGDSNQPQH
TRBV29-1,TRBJ1-1,SVFRTENTEAF
TRBV10-3,TRBJ1-1,AISESSGLNTEAF
TRBV27,TRBJ2-5,ASSLARGRETQY
TRBV6-5,TRBJ2-7,ASSYTGGGAYEQY
TRBV13,TRBJ1-2,ASSLFRGDYGYT
TRBV4-1,TRBJ1-3,ASSQADTGGRNGNTIY
TRBV19,TRBJ1-1,ASSIGGTVNTEAF
TRBV7-2,TRBJ2-7,ASSPPAGELGEQY
TRBV5-1,TRBJ2-1,ASSLLTSGVDEQF
TRBV7-6,TRBJ2-5,ASSLIRETQY
TRBV19,TRBJ1-2,ASVPGAGGFGYT
TRBV18,TRBJ1-6,ASSPGRPQVGNSPLH
TRBV4-1,TRBJ2-7,ASSPLPGGHEQY
TRBV19,TRBJ2-2,ASRLGVQANTGELF
TRBV6-5,TRBJ2-7,ASSYGRAAYEQY
TRBV6-6,TRBJ1-2,ASSYLRGGYT
TRBV12-5,TRBJ2-3,ASGTPQGGVSTDTQY
TRBV9,TRBJ2-7,ASSGSGYEQY
TRBV10-2,TRBJ2-7,ASRSRDSYYEQY
TRBV4-1,TRBJ1-1,ASSLKWGDTEAF
TRBV7-9,TRBJ2-7,ASSLESSYEQY
TRBV5-1,TRBJ1-6,ASSPGSNSPLH
TRBV30,TRBJ2-5,AWKRGHLGETQY
TRBV7-9,TRBJ2-7,ASSAPRDRGPVSYEQY
TRBV7-2,TRBJ1-5,ASSPQGFSNQPQH
TRBV7-6,TRBJ2-7,ASSLTGERNEQY
TRBV15,TRBJ2-7,ATSREVVGTGIRHEQY
TRBV7-6,TRBJ1-1,ASSLAVGGNTEAF
TRBV7-8,TRBJ1-1,ASSLGVGGSGTEAF
TRBV7-9,TRBJ2-1,ASSRLLDNEQF
TRBV9,TRBJ2-1,ASSPPSYNEQF
TRBV16,TRBJ2-7,ASSQRYEQY
TRBV7-7,TRBJ2-2,ASSPSTGTTTGELF
TRBV5-6,TRBJ1-2,ASSLQGLSYGYT
TRBV19,TRBJ2-5,ASSKAGGETQY
TRBV14,TRBJ1-2,ASSPGTGGGYT
TRBV9,TRBJ1-1,ASSVGYGGTEAF
TRBV5-5,TRBJ2-5,ASSLQGIETQY
TRBV30,TRBJ1-6,AWSVGTQNSPLH
TRBV6-5,TRBJ2-5,ASSTDRGRETQY
TRBV5-4,TRBJ1-2,ASSLESAGAYGYT
TRBV2,TRBJ2-3,ASRTGTPADTQY
TRBV9,TRBJ2-7,ASSVGTGSSYEQY
TRBV4-1,TRBJ2-7,ASSQSPGQGSGEQY
TRBV27,TRBJ1-2,ASSARDNYGYT
TRBV15,TRBJ1-1,ATEDGGAYTEAF
TRBV7-9,TRBJ1-1,ASSWREGAF
TRBV6-5,TRBJ1-2,ASSYGQGIGGYT